The 20 T cell receptor beta chains listed next were all sequenced from one sample in a study of blood T cell repertoires in COVID-19. Clones were sequenced by immunoSEQ multiplex PCR, and TCRdb holds only the in-frame ones, with some missing. The repertoire includes 250,000 to 300,000 clones, around 83% of them detected once, and around 3.6% sits in the top ten. Sample: peripheral blood. The receptors shown here come from a man aged 18 to 30 with active or convalescent COVID-19.

This clone was counted a few times. The chain links TRBV19 to TRBJ2-2; D may be TRBD2 (5 bases). V lost 6 bases and J 3 bases, leaving 23 bases between the germline ends. The CDR3 has 18 amino acids. CDR1 and CDR2 (germline): LNHDA, SQIVND (reference sequence). CDR3: CASRPRVGSGIHTGELFF. The CDR3 region has the DNA TGTGCCAGTAGACCGAGGGTAGGGTCGGGGATACACACCGGGGAGCTGTTTTTT.

The rearrangement links TRBV4-3 to TRBJ2-1; 11 nucleotides line up with TRBD1. There are 16 residues in the CDR3. V was pared by 3 bases and J by 4 bases, with 5 bases of the junction left unmatched. CDR1 is LGHNA and CDR2 is YSLEER in the germline V gene. CDR3 loop: CASSQRDRGVYNEQFF. The CDR3 DNA is TGCGCCAGCAGCCAGCGGGACAGGGGGGTTTACAATGAGCAGTTCTTC.

The chain combines TRBV19 with TRBJ2-5; 12 bases are shared with TRBD2. The length of the CDR3 is 17 residues. Germline V gene lookup returns CDR1 LNHDA and CDR2 SQIVND (reference sequence). The V and J ends lost 3 bases and 3 bases, in that order; junction bases with no gene match: 8. The CDR3 sequence: CASSIPLAGGREETQYF. CDR3 sequence (DNA): TGTGCCAGTAGTATCCCACTAGCGGGGGGCCGGGAAGAGACCCAGTACTTC.

The V and J genes are TRBV28 and TRBJ1-1, with 8 bases fitting TRBD1. V lost 2 bases and J lost 4; bases outside the gene matches: 6. Germline CDR1 MDHEN, CDR2 SYDVKM. This CDR3 has 15 residues. The CDR3 region is CASSLTGGIGTEAFF. DNA of the CDR3: TGTGCCAGCAGTTTAACAGGGGGGATTGGCACTGAAGCTTTCTTT. Based on the CDR3 plus reference TRBV28 and TRBJ1-1, the full variable domain is DVKVTQSSRYLVKRTGEKVFLECVQDMDHENMFWYRQDPGLGLRLIYFSYDVKMKEKGDIPEGYSVSREKKERFSLILESASTNQTSMYLCASSLTGGIGTEAFFGQGTRLTVV.

V usage is TRBV29-1 and J usage is TRBJ1-2, with D possibly matching TRBD1 (5 bases). This CDR3 spans 18 amino acids. The ends were cut back, 1 base at V and 8 bases at J, with 29 bases in the middle. Germline-derived CDR1 and CDR2 are SQVTM and ANQGSEA. The CDR3 is CSVEVVGDTGLGELGYTF. In DNA form, the CDR3 reads TGCAGCGTTGAAGTCGTGGGTGATACAGGTCTCGGAGAACTCGGCTACACCTTC.

V usage is TRBV6-5 and J usage is TRBJ1-6; 9 bases are shared with TRBD1. The CDR3 is 15 residues long. The germline V gene encodes CDR1 MNHEY and CDR2 SVGAGI. With V trimmed by 4 bases and J by 8 bases, 6 bases remained unmatched. The chain's CDR3 is CASSSPGQGYSPLHF. CDR3 coding DNA: TGTGCCAGCAGTTCCCCGGGACAGGGCTATTCACCCCTCCACTTT.

This clone has a single count. The genes are TRBV3-1 (or the pseudogene TRBV3-2) and TRBJ2-2, with a tentative D call TRBD1 (6 bases). CDR3 length: 17 residues. Germline CDR1 is LGHDT and CDR2 is YNNKEL (reference sequence). V lost 4 bases, J lost 4 bases, and 19 bases lay in between. CDR3 sequence: CASSPRFSQGGTGELFF. CDR3 sequence (DNA): TGTGCCAGCAGCCCAAGATTTTCACAGGGCGGCACCGGGGAGCTGTTTTTT.

The chain joins TRBV28 to TRBJ2-7, with 12 nucleotides matching TRBD2. The CDR3 consists of 16 residues. The V segment lost 4 bases and the J segment 4 bases; nucleotides outside the gene matches: 8. Germline values: CDR1 MDHEN, CDR2 SYDVKM. This CDR3 is CASSSPGTSGWYEQYF. CDR3 bases: TGTGCCAGCAGTTCACCCGGGACTAGCGGGTGGTACGAGCAGTACTTC.

The V gene is TRBV5-1, the J gene TRBJ2-2; D remains unclear. The CDR3 has 12 residues. Per the germline V gene, CDR1 is SGHRS and CDR2 is YFSETQ. Trimming pared 4 bases from V and 5 bases from J, leaving 6 bases between. The CDR3 reads CASSPSTGELFF. CDR3 nucleotide sequence: TGCGCCAGCAGCCCTAGTACCGGGGAGCTGTTTTTT.

This CDR3 reads CASSSQGAGANVLTF. For the CDR3, the DNA is TGTGCCAGCAGTTCGCAGGGGGCTGGGGCCAACGTCCTGACTTTC. V usage is TRBV6-5 and J usage is TRBJ2-6, with 7 bases matching TRBD1. The CDR3 has 15 amino acids. Trimming cost V 4 bases and J 2 bases; bases outside gene matches: 2. CDR1 is MNHEY, CDR2 SVGAGI, per germline.

The chain uses TRBV2 and TRBJ1-5; 8 positions match TRBD1. V was clipped by 3 bases and J by 10 bases; unmatched bases: 11. This CDR3 spans 15 amino acids. Germline assignment: CDR1 SNHLY and CDR2 FYNNEI. CDR3 sequence reads: CASSDSAGGLRPQHF. The CDR3 nucleotides are TGTGCCAGCAGTGATTCGGCAGGGGGCTTGCGACCCCAGCATTTT.

This rearrangement joins TRBV19 to TRBJ2-5; tentative D call: TRBD1 (7 bases). Trimming removed 5 bases at V and 5 bases at J, with 18 bases between. Germline V gene sequence: CDR1 LNHDA, CDR2 SQIVND (reference sequence). The CDR3 has 15 amino acids. CDR3 loop: CASSAGQPKSETQYF. In DNA, the CDR3 is TGTGCCAGTAGTGCGGGACAGCCTAAATCGGAGACCCAGTACTTC.

The chain joins TRBV6-5 to TRBJ1-1; no definite D call. The germline V gene has CDR1 MNHEY and CDR2 SVGAGI. The CDR3 is 12 amino acids. Trimming pared 6 bases from V and 5 bases from J, leaving 10 bases between. This CDR3 is CASSRERTEAFF. The CDR3 DNA follows: TGTGCCAGCAGCCGAGAGAGGACTGAAGCTTTCTTT.

The chain employs TRBV30 and TRBJ2-5; 14 bases align to TRBD2. The length of the CDR3 is 15 residues. The V gene end was trimmed by 0 bases and the J gene end by 4 bases; junction bases not matched to a gene: 1. Looked up from germline, CDR1 is GTSNPN and CDR2 is SVGIG (reference sequence). This chain's CDR3 is CAWSVGTSGGETQYF. The CDR3, as DNA: TGTGCCTGGAGTGTAGGGACTAGCGGGGGAGAGACCCAGTACTTC.

This sequence joins TRBV5-1 and TRBJ2-1; maybe TRBD1 (5 bases). CDR1 and CDR2 (germline): SGHRS, YFSETQ. This CDR3 is built from 16 residues. With 4 bases removed from V and 4 bases from J, the gap between germline ends came to 18 bases. The CDR3, as DNA: TGCGCCAGCAGCGCGCACTCATCTGGGGCTTACAATGAGCAGTTCTTC. Its protein is CASSAHSSGAYNEQFF.

The V call is TRBV6-5, the J call TRBJ2-7; D unresolved. Trimming removed 0 bases from V and 3 bases from J, with 12 bases in between. Germline-derived CDR1 and CDR2 are MNHEY and SVGAGI. The CDR3 loop spans 15 amino acids. In nucleotides, the CDR3 is TGTGCCAGCAGTTACTCGATTAACAGCCTCTACGAGCAGTACTTC. Its translation: CASSYSINSLYEQYF.

As DNA, the CDR3 is TGTGCCAGCAGTGACTGGCAGGGTGGAGATACGCAGTATTTT. This sequence encodes CASSDWQGGDTQYF. This chain uses TRBV2 with TRBJ2-3, with D tentatively TRBD1 (5 bases). Trimming stripped 3 bases from V and 5 bases from J, with 12 bases between. CDR3 length: 14 amino acids. Germline values: CDR1 SNHLY, CDR2 FYNNEI. The variable domain in full, with the rest retrieved from reference TRBV2 and TRBJ2-3, is EPEVTQTPSHQVTQMGQEVILRCVPISNHLYFYWYRQILGQKVEFLVSFYNNEISEKSEIFDDQFSVERPDGSNFTLKIRSTKLEDSAMYFCASSDWQGGDTQYFGPGTRLTVL.

This chain joins TRBV6-1 and TRBJ1-3; no clear D gene. Trimming took off 1 base at V and 0 bases at J, with 7 bases between the two ends. CDR3 size: 15 residues. Germline V lookup: CDR1 MNHNS, CDR2 SASEGT. CDR3 loop: CASSEVGISGNTIYF. The CDR3 DNA reads TGTGCCAGCAGTGAAGTCGGGATCTCTGGAAACACCATATATTTT.

J is TRBJ1-3 and V is TRBV18, with TRBD1 matching over 8 bases. Germline-derived CDR1 and CDR2 are KGHSH and LQKENI. This CDR3 has 17 amino acids. Unmatched junction bases numbered 9, after V lost 3 bases and J lost 2 bases. Here the CDR3 reads CASSPQRGQATGNTIYF. CDR3 DNA sequence: TGTGCCAGCTCACCGCAGCGGGGACAGGCTACTGGAAACACCATATATTTT.

The count of this clone is one. The chain is built from TRBV7-9 and TRBJ2-3, with D maybe TRBD2 (5 bases). The CDR3 spans 14 residues. The germline V gene encodes CDR1 SEHNR and CDR2 FQNEAQ (reference sequence). The V gene lost 5 bases and the J gene lost 0 bases, with 9 bases spanning the gap. The CDR3 protein is CASSPRASTDTQYF. The DNA of the CDR3 is TGTGCCAGCAGCCCGAGGGCCAGCACAGATACGCAGTATTTT.